This entry is about one T cell receptor (beta chain). What it binds is not known. The sample originates from a study of OX40 agonist ivuxolimab in advanced cancers. With autoimmune disease history or systemic immunosuppression, patients were excluded. V lost 0 bases, J lost 4 bases, and 9 bases lay in between. This CDR3 region has 14 residues. Germline CDR1 MNHEY, CDR2 SVGAGI. General study findings and limits: Blood T cells, both CD4+ and CD8+, expanded clonally by week 6 at 0.1 to 3.0 mg/kg. Compared with others, partial responders at 0.1-3.0 mg/kg displayed clonal expansion among the lowest.

Clones were read by immunoSEQ multiplex PCR, and TCRdb kept only the in-frame ones, dropping some. The table records more than 45,000 clones, roughly four fifths of them present only once. Sequencing was performed on CD4+ or CD8+ T cells sorted from blood, taken in a trial of the OX40 agonist ivuxolimab. This rearrangement joins TRBV6-5 to TRBJ1-2; D remains unclear. This TCR was recovered from an adult with an advanced solid tumor such as melanoma, head and neck, liver or kidney cancer. CDR3 nucleotide sequence: TGTGCCAGCAGTTACTCCACTCGTACCTATGGCTACACCTTC. Translation gives CASSYSTRTYGYTF.